This T cell receptor (beta chain) was captured by sequencing in a study of shared clonotypes between healthy human individuals. On the study more broadly: Sampling drew on donors who were a couple of women and a few men aged 18 to 49. Study conclusions and caveats: It was only blood that was sampled, and tissue repertoires likely differ.

The authors divided CD4+ cells into CD45RA+ naive and CD45RA-negative memory subsets. This CDR3 comprises 13 residues. CDR1 is MNHEY and CDR2 is SVGAGI in the germline V gene. The ends lost 11 bases at V and 8 bases at J; junction bases unmatched: 14. Sequencing used immunoSEQ multiplex PCR; TCRdb keeps in-frame clones, though not all of them. The table lists some 1 million clones, under 80% of them singletons. On this clone: The antigen remains unidentified.

Source material: memory CD4+ T cells sorted from blood. The subset is: CD45RA-negative fraction. This sequence was found in a man aged 18 to 29 in good health. J is TRBJ1-2 and V is TRBV6-5, with 7 bases that match TRBD1. CDR3 coding DNA: TGTGCCTCCGGACTCAACAGGGGTGACGGCTACACCTTC. Its protein product is CASGLNRGDGYTF.